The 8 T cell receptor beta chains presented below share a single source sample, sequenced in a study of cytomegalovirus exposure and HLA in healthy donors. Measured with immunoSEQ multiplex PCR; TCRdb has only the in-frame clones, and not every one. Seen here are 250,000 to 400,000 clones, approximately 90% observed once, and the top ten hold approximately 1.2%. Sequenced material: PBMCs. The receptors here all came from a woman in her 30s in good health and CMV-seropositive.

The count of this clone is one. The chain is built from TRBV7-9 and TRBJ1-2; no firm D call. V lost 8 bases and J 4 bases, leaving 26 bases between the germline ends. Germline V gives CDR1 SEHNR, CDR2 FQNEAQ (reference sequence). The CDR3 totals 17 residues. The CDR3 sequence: CASGLGGRAGYSYGYTF. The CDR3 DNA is TGTGCCAGCGGGTTGGGCGGACGCGCTGGGTATAGCTATGGCTACACCTTC.

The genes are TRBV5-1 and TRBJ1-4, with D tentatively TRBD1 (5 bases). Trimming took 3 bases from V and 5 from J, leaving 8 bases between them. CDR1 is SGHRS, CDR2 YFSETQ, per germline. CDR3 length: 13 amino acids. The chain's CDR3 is CASSSGRNEKLFF. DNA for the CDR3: TGCGCCAGCAGCTCGGGACGAAATGAAAAACTGTTTTTT.

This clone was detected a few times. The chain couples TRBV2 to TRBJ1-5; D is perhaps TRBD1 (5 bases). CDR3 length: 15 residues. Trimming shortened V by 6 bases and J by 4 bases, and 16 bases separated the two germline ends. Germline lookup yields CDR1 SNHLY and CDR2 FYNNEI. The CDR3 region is CASRTLGAGNQPQHF. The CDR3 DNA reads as TGTGCCAGCAGGACGCTCGGGGCAGGGAATCAGCCCCAGCATTTT. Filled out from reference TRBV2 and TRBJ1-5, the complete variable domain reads EPEVTQTPSHQVTQMGQEVILRCVPISNHLYFYWYRQILGQKVEFLVSFYNNEISEKSEIFDDQFSVERPDGSNFTLKIRSTKLEDSAMYFCASRTLGAGNQPQHFGDGTRLSIL.

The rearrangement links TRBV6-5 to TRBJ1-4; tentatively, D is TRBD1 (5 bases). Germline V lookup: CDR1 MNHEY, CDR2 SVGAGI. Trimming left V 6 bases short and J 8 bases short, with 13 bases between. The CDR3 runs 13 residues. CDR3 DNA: TGTGCCAGCAGGAGAGGGGTTGTAGAAAAACTGTTTTTT. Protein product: CASRRGVVEKLFF.

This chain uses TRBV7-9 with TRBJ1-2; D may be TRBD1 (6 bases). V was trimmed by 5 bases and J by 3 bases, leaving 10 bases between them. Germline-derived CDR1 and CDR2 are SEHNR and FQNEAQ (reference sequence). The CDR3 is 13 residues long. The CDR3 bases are TGTGCCAGCAGCGAGAAGGGGGACTATGGCTACACCTTC. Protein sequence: CASSEKGDYGYTF.

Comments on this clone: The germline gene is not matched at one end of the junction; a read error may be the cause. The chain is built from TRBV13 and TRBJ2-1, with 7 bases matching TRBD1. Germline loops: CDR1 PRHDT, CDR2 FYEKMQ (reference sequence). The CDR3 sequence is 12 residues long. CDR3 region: CASSIGGHEQFF. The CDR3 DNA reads TGTGCCAGCAGCATAGGGGGCCATGAGCAGTTCTTC.

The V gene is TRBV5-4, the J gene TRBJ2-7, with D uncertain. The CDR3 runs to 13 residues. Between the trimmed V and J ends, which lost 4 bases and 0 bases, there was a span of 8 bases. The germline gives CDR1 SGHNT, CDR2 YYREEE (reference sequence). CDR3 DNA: TGTGCCAGCAGCCCAACCTACTCCTACGAGCAGTACTTC. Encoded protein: CASSPTYSYEQYF. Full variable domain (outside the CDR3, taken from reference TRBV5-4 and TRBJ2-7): ETGVTQSPTHLIKTRGQQVTLRCSSQSGHNTVSWYQQALGQGPQFIFQYYREEENGRGNFPPRFSGLQFPNYSSELNVNALELDDSALYLCASSPTYSYEQYFGPGTRLTVT.

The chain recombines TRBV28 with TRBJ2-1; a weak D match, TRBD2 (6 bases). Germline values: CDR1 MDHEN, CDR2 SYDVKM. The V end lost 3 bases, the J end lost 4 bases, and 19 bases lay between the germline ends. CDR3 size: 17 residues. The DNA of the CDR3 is TGTGCCAGCAGTTTCGATTGGGAGGAGCGGTATTACAATGAGCAGTTCTTC. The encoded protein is CASSFDWEERYYNEQFF. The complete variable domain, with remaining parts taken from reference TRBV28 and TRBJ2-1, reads DVKVTQSSRYLVKRTGEKVFLECVQDMDHENMFWYRQDPGLGLRLIYFSYDVKMKEKGDIPEGYSVSREKKERFSLILESASTNQTSMYLCASSFDWEERYYNEQFFGPGTRLTVL.